The source of this TCR beta chain is a study of sequential checkpoint blockade in melanoma. The protocol was immunoSEQ multiplex PCR, while the TCRdb copy is restricted to in-frame clones and leaves out a portion. The table lists around 18,000 clones, roughly 80% of them singletons. This clone was observed a single time. The CDR3 is 12 amino acids. V was trimmed by 6 bases and J by 2 bases, leaving 7 bases between them. The germline V gene has CDR1 SGHAT and CDR2 FQNNGV. Documented treatment: randomized to nivolumab then ipilimumab (arm A) or the reverse (arm B). Sequencing was performed on CD8+ T cells sorted from blood (inferred from file names), taken from a patient given nivolumab and ipilimumab in sequence. The chain carries TRBV11-2 and TRBJ1-2, with D possibly being TRBD1 (6 bases). The sequence was obtained from a human donor with melanoma. Here the CDR3 DNA reads TGTGCCAGCAGGGACAGCAACTATGGCTACACCTTC. Residues: CASRDSNYGYTF. The full variable domain, with the rest looked up from reference TRBV11-2 and TRBJ1-2, is EAGVAQSPRYKIIEKRQSVAFWCNPISGHATLYWYQQILGQGPKLLIQFQNNGVVDDSQLPKDRFSAERLKGVDSTLKIQPAKLEDSAVYLCASRDSNYGYTFGSGTRLTVV.